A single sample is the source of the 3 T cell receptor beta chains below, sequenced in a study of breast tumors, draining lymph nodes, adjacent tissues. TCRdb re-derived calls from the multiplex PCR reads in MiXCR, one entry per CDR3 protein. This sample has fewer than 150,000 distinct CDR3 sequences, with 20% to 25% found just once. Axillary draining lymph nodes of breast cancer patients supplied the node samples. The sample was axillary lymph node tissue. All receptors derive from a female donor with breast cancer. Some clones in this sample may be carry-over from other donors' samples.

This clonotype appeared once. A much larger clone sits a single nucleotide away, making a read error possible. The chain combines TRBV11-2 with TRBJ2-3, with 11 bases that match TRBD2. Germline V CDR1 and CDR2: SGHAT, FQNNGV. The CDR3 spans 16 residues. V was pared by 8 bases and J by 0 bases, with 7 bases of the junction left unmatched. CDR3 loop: CASGRTSGLSTDTQYF. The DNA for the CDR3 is TGTGCCAGCGGGCGGACTAGCGGGTTGAGCACAGATACGCAGTATTTT.

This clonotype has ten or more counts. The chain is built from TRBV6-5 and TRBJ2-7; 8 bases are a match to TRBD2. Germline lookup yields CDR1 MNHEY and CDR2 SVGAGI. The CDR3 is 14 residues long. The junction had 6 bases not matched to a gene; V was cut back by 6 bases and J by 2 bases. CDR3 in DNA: TGTGCCAGCAGGGGCGGGAGGATTACCTACGAGCAGTACTTC. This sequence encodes CASRGGRITYEQYF.

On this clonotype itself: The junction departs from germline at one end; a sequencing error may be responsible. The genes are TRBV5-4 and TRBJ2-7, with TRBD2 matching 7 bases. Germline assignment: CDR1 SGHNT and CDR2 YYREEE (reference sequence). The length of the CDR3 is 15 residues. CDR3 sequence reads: CACSLVASGTYEQYF. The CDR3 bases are TGTGCCTGCAGCTTGGTGGCTAGCGGAACCTACGAGCAGTACTTC.